Listed below are T cell receptor beta chains from one sample, sequenced in a study of shared clonotypes between healthy human individuals. Clones were read by immunoSEQ multiplex PCR, and TCRdb kept only the in-frame ones, dropping some. The sample gives about 2.3 million clones, 92% of which show up once; 0.3% to 0.4% is in the top ten. The sample was naive CD4+ T cells from PBMCs. The receptors stem from a man aged 18 to 29 in good health. Some clones in this sample may be carry-over from other donors' samples. The CDR3 runs from the conserved cysteine through the conserved F or W.

CDR3aa,j_gene,v_gene
CSVGDSLYNEQFF,TRBJ2-1,TRBV29-1
CATRGGGSNEKLFF,TRBJ1-4,TRBV15
CASSRTGTGGNNEQFF,TRBJ2-1,TRBV6-4
CASSLAVGGFAGYTF,TRBJ1-2,TRBV5-5
CASSLEYTQEGTGELFF,TRBJ2-2,TRBV7-9
CASSRDRVSEQYF,TRBJ2-7,TRBV2
CASSAGTGNLYEQYF,TRBJ2-7,TRBV2
CASSNIGGYTGELFF,TRBJ2-2,TRBV7-9
CASSQDAGTSGSSYNEQFF,TRBJ2-1,TRBV4-2
CASRQRTVPYEQYF,TRBJ2-7,TRBV28
CASSEGALKETQYF,TRBJ2-5,TRBV2
CASTSTQNTEAFF,TRBJ1-1,TRBV5-1
CASSPLGTPGLWEQYF,TRBJ2-7,TRBV18
CASSQGAGDEQYF,TRBJ2-7,TRBV4-1
CASSLEGFNEKLFF,TRBJ1-4,TRBV5-6